The sequence of this T cell receptor (beta chain) was determined in a study of T cell responses to AZD1222 COVID-19 vaccine. Using immunoSEQ multiplex PCR, the repertoire was profiled, and TCRdb retains in-frame clones only, with some absent. The data contain 150,000 to 250,000 clones, over 85% of them singletons. Study conclusions and caveats: At baseline, just a handful of AZD1222 recipients tested seropositive.

The CDR3 is 12 amino acids. V dropped 6 bases and J dropped 10 bases, with 10 bases sitting between them. Germline V gives CDR1 MNHEY, CDR2 SVGAGI. As regards this clone: What it recognizes is unknown.

Here the sequenced sample was peripheral blood, taken 28 days after the second AZD1222 dose. The V call is TRBV6-5, the J call TRBJ1-6; D is perhaps TRBD1 (5 bases). This clonotype originated in an adult who received the AZD1222 COVID-19 vaccine. CDR3 bases: TGTGCCAGCAGCCTAAGGGGATCACCCCTCCACTTT. This encodes CASSLRGSPLHF.